The TCR beta chain described here comes from a study of cytomegalovirus exposure and HLA in healthy donors. This CDR3 spans 16 amino acids. Germline V gene sequence: CDR1 SGDLS, CDR2 YYNGEE. V lost 5 bases to trimming and J lost 0 bases, with 17 bases between them. Produced via immunoSEQ multiplex PCR; TCRdb's table is partial and in-frame only. Of approximately 240,000 clones listed, about 93% are singletons. For this clone: Its antigen is currently unknown.

General study findings and limits: Cytomegalovirus association was assigned to about 150 TCR beta chains.

This chain connects TRBV9 to TRBJ1-1, with a tentative D call TRBD1 (6 bases). The TCR comes from a woman aged 18-30 years in good health and CMV-seronegative. The sample taken for sequencing was PBMCs. CDR3 residues: CASSQTDSTMNTEAFF. In nucleotides, the CDR3 is TGTGCCAGCAGTCAAACGGACAGCACTATGAACACTGAAGCTTTCTTT. Complete variable domain (other parts from reference TRBV9 and TRBJ1-1): DSGVTQTPKHLITATGQRVTLRCSPRSGDLSVYWYQQSLDQGLQFLIQYYNGEERAKGNILERFSAQQFPDLHSELNLSSLELGDSALYFCASSQTDSTMNTEAFFGQGTRLTVV.